The clone carrying this TCR beta chain was seen more than once but under ten times. Antigen unknown. The germline V gene encodes CDR1 SNHLY and CDR2 FYNNEI. The CDR3 is 11 residues long. V was shortened by 6 bases and J by 6 bases, with 6 bases between the two germline ends. Of the isolated RNA, all was reverse transcribed, and so the sequenced material was expressed TCRB transcripts. Deep immunoSEQ sequencing covered naive, central memory and regulatory T cell samples. Clones were read by immunoSEQ multiplex PCR, and TCRdb kept only the in-frame ones, dropping some. The sample comprises a few hundred thousand clones, approximately 14% of which are singletons, and roughly 0.019% rests with the top ten. This sample was taken from a study of beta chain features in type 1 diabetes. Study details: Sorted cell examination encompassed approximately 98,000,000 cells across all samples. Findings of the study overall: Within each of all four CD4+ subsets, Type 1 diabetes patients had TCRB CDR3s that were moderately but significantly shorter. Any PCR bias toward short templates would affect both groups alike. Reduced insertions and increased deletions marked VDJ junctions in type 1 diabetes patients.

Sequenced sample: naive CD4+ T cells from blood. The source of this sequence is a man aged 25-45 years with type 1 diabetes. This chain links TRBV2 with TRBJ2-1; D ambiguous. The CDR3 bases are TGTGCCAGCAGGGTACTCAATGAGCAGTTCTTC. It is translated as CASRVLNEQFF.